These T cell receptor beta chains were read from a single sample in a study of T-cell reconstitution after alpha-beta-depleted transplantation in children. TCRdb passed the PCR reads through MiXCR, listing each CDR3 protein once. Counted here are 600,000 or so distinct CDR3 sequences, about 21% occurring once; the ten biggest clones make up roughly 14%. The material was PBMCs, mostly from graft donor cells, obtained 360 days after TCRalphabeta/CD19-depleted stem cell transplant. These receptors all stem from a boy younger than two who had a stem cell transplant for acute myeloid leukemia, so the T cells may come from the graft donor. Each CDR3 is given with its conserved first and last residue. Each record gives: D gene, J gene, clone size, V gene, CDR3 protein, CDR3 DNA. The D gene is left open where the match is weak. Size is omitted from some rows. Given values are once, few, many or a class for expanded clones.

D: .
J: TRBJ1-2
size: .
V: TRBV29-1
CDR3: CSVERGTLGYTF
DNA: TGCAGCGTTGAAAGGGGGACGTTAGGCTACACCTTC

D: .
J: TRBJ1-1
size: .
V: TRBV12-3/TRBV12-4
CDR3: CASSLEMVGNTEAFF
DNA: TGTGCCAGCAGTTTAGAAATGGTGGGGAACACTGAAGCTTTCTTT

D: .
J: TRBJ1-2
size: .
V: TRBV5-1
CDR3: CASSLLGSEVYGYTF
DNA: TGCGCCAGCAGCTTGCTGGGCTCAGAGGTCTATGGCTACACCTTC

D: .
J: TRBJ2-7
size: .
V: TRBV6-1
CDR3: CASRPDRQGYEQYF
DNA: TGTGCCAGCAGGCCAGACAGGCAGGGGTACGAGCAGTACTTC

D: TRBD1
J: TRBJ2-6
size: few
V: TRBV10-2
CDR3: CASSESVYDRALSGANVLTF
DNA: TGCGCCAGCAGTGAGTCCGTTTATGACAGGGCCCTCTCTGGGGCCAACGTCCTGACTTTC

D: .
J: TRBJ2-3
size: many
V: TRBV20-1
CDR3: CSARDWGANTDTQYF
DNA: TGCAGTGCTAGAGATTGGGGGGCTAACACAGATACGCAGTATTTT

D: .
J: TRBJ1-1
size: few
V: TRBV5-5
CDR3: CASNLHGVRTEAFF
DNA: TGTGCCAGCAACCTCCACGGGGTCAGGACTGAAGCTTTCTTT

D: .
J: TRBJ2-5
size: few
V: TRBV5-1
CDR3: CASSPGQREETQYF
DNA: TGCGCCAGCAGCCCCGGACAGCGAGAAGAGACCCAGTACTTC

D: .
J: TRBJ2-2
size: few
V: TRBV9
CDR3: CASSSRLANTGELFF
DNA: TGTGCCAGCAGCTCCAGACTGGCGAACACCGGGGAGCTGTTTTTT

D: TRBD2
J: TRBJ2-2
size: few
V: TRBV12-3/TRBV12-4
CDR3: CASRTSPGELFF
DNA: TGTGCCAGCAGGACTAGCCCCGGGGAGCTGTTTTTT

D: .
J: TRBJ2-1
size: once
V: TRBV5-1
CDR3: CASSLGLGKQEGNEQFF
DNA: TGCGCCAGCAGCTTGGGTTTGGGGAAACAGGAGGGCAATGAGCAGTTCTTC

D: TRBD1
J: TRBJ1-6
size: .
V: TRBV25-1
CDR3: CASRQGYSPLHF
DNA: TGTGCCAGCCGACAGGGGTATTCACCCCTCCACTTT

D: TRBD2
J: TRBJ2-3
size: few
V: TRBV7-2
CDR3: CASSSRGGIADTQYF
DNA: TGTGCCAGCAGCTCCCGGGGGGGGATCGCAGATACGCAGTATTTT

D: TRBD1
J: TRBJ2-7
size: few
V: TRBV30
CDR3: CAWSSYRGAYEQYF
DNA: TGTGCCTGGAGTTCGTACAGGGGGGCCTACGAGCAGTACTTC

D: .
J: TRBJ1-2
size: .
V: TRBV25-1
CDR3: CASSEAQGYGHGYTF
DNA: TGTGCCAGCAGTGAAGCCCAAGGCTACGGGCATGGCTACACCTTC

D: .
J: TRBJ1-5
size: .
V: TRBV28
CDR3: CASSLLGGRNQPQHF
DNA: TGTGCCAGCAGTTTATTGGGGGGGCGGAATCAGCCCCAGCATTTT

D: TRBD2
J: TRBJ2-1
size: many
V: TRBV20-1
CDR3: CSVRRGDNEQFF
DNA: TGCAGTGTACGGCGGGGGGATAATGAGCAGTTCTTC

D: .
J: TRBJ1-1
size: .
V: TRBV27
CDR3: CATQRTARPSMNTEAFF
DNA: TGTGCCACGCAGAGGACTGCTCGGCCCTCTATGAACACTGAAGCTTTCTTT

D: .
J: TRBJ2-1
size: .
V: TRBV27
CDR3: CASSLFEGNNEQFF
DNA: TGTGCCAGCAGTTTATTTGAGGGGAACAATGAGCAGTTCTTC

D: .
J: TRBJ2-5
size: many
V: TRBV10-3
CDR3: CAIQAGPFGETQYF
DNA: TGTGCCATCCAGGCAGGGCCTTTTGGGGAGACCCAGTACTTC

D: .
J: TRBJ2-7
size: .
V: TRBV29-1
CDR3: CSVEDDHPYEQYF
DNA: TGCAGCGTTGAGGACGATCACCCCTACGAGCAGTACTTC

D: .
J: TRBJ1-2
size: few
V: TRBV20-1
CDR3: CSAQRGDFYGYTF
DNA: TGCAGTGCCCAGCGGGGGGATTTCTATGGCTACACCTTC

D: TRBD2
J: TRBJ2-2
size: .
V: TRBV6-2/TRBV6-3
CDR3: CASSYFSRLGTSRYTGELFF
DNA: TGTGCCAGCAGTTACTTTTCCCGCCTAGGGACTAGCAGATACACCGGGGAGCTGTTTTTT

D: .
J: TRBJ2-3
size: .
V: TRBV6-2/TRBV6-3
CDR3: CASSYSTGEGRTDTQYF
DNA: TGTGCCAGCAGTTACTCGACAGGAGAGGGGCGCACAGATACGCAGTATTTT

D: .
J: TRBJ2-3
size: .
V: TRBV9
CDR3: CASSVGPSQDTQYF
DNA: TGTGCCAGCAGCGTGGGGCCAAGCCAAGATACGCAGTATTTT

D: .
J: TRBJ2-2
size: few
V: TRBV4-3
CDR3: CASSQDIGPLIYTGELFF
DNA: TGCGCCAGCAGCCAAGATATAGGCCCCTTAATATACACCGGGGAGCTGTTTTTT

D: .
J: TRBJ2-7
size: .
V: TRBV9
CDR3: CASSVDSGESYEQYF
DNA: TGTGCCAGCAGCGTAGACTCGGGGGAGTCCTACGAGCAGTACTTC

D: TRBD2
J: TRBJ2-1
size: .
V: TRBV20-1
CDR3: CSARLAGGGNEQFF
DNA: TGCAGTGCTAGACTAGCGGGGGGGGGCAATGAGCAGTTCTTC

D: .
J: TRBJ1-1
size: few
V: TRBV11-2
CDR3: CASSLIRGDNEAFF
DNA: TGTGCCAGCAGCCTCATTCGGGGAGATAATGAAGCTTTCTTT

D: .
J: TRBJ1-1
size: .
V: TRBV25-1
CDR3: CASSGPTLSRTVNTEAFF
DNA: TGTGCCAGCAGTGGACCTACACTCTCCAGGACAGTTAACACTGAAGCTTTCTTT

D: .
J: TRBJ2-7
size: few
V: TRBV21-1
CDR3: CASSKGQDLVYEQYF
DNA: TGTGCCAGCAGCAAAGGACAGGATTTAGTCTACGAGCAGTACTTC

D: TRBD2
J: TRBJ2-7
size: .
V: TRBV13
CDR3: CASSPQRGGRYEQYF
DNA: TGTGCCAGCAGCCCACAGCGGGGGGGCCGGTACGAGCAGTACTTC

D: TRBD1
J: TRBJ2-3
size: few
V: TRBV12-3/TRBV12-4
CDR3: CASSPPGTGDTQYF
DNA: TGTGCCAGCAGCCCGCCCGGGACAGGGGATACGCAGTATTTT

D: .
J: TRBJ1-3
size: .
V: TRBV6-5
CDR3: CASSYITLVENTIYF
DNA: TGTGCCAGCAGTTACATTACCCTTGTGGAAAACACCATATATTTT

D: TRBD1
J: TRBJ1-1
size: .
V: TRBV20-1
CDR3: CSATDRVNTEAFF
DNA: TGCAGTGCCACAGACAGGGTGAACACTGAAGCTTTCTTT

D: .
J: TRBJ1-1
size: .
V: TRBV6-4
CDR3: CASSALLWDTEAFF
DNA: TGTGCCAGCAGTGCCCTCCTTTGGGACACTGAAGCTTTTTTT

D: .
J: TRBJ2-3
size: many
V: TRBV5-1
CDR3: CASSFRGGANKIDTQYF
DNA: TGCGCCAGCAGCTTCCGTGGGGGGGCGAATAAGATAGATACGCAGTATTTT

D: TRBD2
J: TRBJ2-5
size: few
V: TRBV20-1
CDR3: CSATLPGLAGQETQYF
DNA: TGCAGTGCTACCCTTCCGGGACTAGCGGGACAAGAGACCCAGTACTTC

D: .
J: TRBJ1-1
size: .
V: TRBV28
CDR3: CASTSDTEAFF
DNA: TGTGCCAGCACATCTGACACTGAAGCTTTCTTT

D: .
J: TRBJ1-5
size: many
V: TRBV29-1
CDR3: CSVGGGKNQPQHF
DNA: TGCAGCGTTGGTGGGGGGAAAAATCAGCCCCAGCATTTT

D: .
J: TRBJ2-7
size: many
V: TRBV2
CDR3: CASSALLSSYEQYF
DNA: TGTGCCAGCAGTGCACTTCTTAGCTCCTACGAGCAGTACTTC

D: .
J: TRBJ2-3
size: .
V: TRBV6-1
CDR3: CASSDFDTQYF
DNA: TGTGCCAGCAGTGATTTTGATACGCAGTATTTT

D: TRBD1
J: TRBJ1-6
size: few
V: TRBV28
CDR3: CASRGGTGNSPLHF
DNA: TGTGCCAGCAGAGGGGGGACAGGAAATTCACCCCTCCACTTT

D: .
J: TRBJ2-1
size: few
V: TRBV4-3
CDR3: CASSQRSGYNEQFF
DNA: TGCGCCAGCAGCCAACGATCAGGGTACAATGAGCAGTTCTTC

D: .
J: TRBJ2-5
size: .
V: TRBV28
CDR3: CASSDSRGQETQYF
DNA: TGTGCCAGCAGTGACAGCCGGGGACAAGAGACCCAGTACTTC

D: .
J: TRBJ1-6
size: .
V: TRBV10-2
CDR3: CASSDQGYSPLHF
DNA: TGCGCCAGCAGTGATCAGGGTTACTCACCCCTCCACTTT